A single sample is the source of the 32 T cell receptor beta chains below, sequenced in a study of blood T cell repertoires in COVID-19. This table comes from immunoSEQ multiplex PCR, and its TCRdb copy is limited to in-frame clones, with some not included. The table lists around 160,000 clones, 85% to 90% of them singletons. The sample consisted of PBMCs or T cells enriched from blood (not recorded which). The receptor source for this set is a woman aged 25-40 years with acute COVID-19.

This rearrangement joins TRBV28 to TRBJ2-6; TRBD1 is a possible D gene (6 bases). Germline assignment: CDR1 MDHEN and CDR2 SYDVKM. V was shortened by 4 bases and J by 4 bases, with 20 bases between the two germline ends. CDR3 size: 18 residues. CDR3 DNA: TGTGCCAGCAGTTCGGGACCAGGGGTCATTTCGGGGGCCAACGTCCTGACTTTC. Protein sequence: CASSSGPGVISGANVLTF.

The chain links TRBV3-1 (or the pseudogene TRBV3-2) to TRBJ2-1; 13 nucleotides match TRBD2. Germline trimming cut 1 base from V and 12 bases from J; bases unmatched to any gene: 6. Germline V gene lookup returns CDR1 LGHDT and CDR2 YNNKEL (reference sequence). CDR3 length: 15 residues. The CDR3 reads CASSQVTSGRRWQFF. The DNA of the CDR3 is TGTGCCAGCAGCCAAGTGACTAGCGGGAGGAGGTGGCAGTTCTTC.

V usage is TRBV7-2 and J usage is TRBJ2-4, with TRBD2 matching 7 bases. The CDR3 covers 13 residues. Germline V gene sequence: CDR1 SGHTA, CDR2 FQGNSA. J lost 8 bases, V lost 1 base, and 2 bases had no gene match. In nucleotides, the CDR3 is TGTGCCAGCAGCTTAGGGGGGGGAGACATTCAGTACTTC. Its translation is CASSLGGGDIQYF.

This chain uses TRBV6-5 with TRBJ1-6; D gene ambiguous. The CDR3 has 15 residues. Trimming shortened V by 8 bases and J by 0 bases, and 11 bases separated the two germline ends. Germline values: CDR1 MNHEY, CDR2 SVGAGI. CDR3 loop: CASRGLSSYNSPLHF. The CDR3 nucleotides read TGTGCCAGCCGAGGCCTAAGCTCCTATAATTCACCCCTCCACTTT.

The chain links TRBV6-2 or TRBV6-3 to TRBJ1-3; no clear D. The V end lost 2 bases, the J end lost 3 bases, and 8 bases lay between the germline ends. CDR3 length: 14 amino acids. Germline CDR1 is MNHEY and CDR2 is SVGEGT. CDR3: CASSYPDNGNTIYF. The DNA of the CDR3 is TGTGCCAGCAGTTACCCCGACAATGGAAACACCATATATTTT.

This clone was seen once. The chain carries TRBV30 and TRBJ1-1, with D perhaps matching TRBD1 (6 bases). V lost 2 bases and J lost 6, with 13 bases in between. Germline V gene lookup returns CDR1 GTSNPN and CDR2 SVGIG (reference sequence). The CDR3 length is 13 residues. The CDR3 DNA reads as TGTGCCTGGAGTTCCACAGGGCTCCCTGAAGCTTTCTTT. Amino acid sequence: CAWSSTGLPEAFF.

This chain links TRBV7-6 with TRBJ2-7, with TRBD2 identical over 8 bases. Germline V lookup: CDR1 SGHVS, CDR2 FNYEAQ. The ends lost 5 bases at V and 4 bases at J; junction bases unmatched: 10. The CDR3 is made up of 15 amino acids. In nucleotides, the CDR3 is TGTGCCAGCAGCGACCCGGGAGGGTCGCTGTACGAGCAGTACTTC. Amino acid sequence: CASSDPGGSLYEQYF.

This clone was seen a single time. V usage is TRBV5-8 and J usage is TRBJ1-5, with 7 bases fitting TRBD1. The germline CDR1 and CDR2 sequences are SGHTS and YDEGEE. CDR3 size: 15 residues. Trimming took 4 bases from V and 1 from J; bases not matched to a gene: 5. CDR3 sequence: CASSPRTGSNQPQHF. For the CDR3, the DNA is TGTGCCAGCAGCCCTCGGACAGGAAGCAATCAGCCCCAGCATTTT.

The J gene is TRBJ1-2, the V gene TRBV15; no firm D call. CDR1 is LNHNV and CDR2 is YYDKDF in the germline V gene (reference sequence). Trimming pared 0 bases from V and 0 bases from J, leaving 8 bases between. The CDR3 is 15 residues long. The CDR3 protein is CATSRDTGANYGYTF. As DNA, the CDR3 is TGTGCCACCAGCAGAGATACGGGAGCTAACTATGGCTACACCTTC. The entire variable domain, with the rest obtained from reference TRBV15 and TRBJ1-2, is as follows: DAMVIQNPRYQVTQFGKPVTLSCSQTLNHNVMYWYQQKSSQAPKLLFHYYDKDFNNEADTPDNFQSRRPNTSFCFLDIRSPGLGDTAMYLCATSRDTGANYGYTFGSGTRLTVV.

This chain joins TRBV5-1 and TRBJ2-1; D unresolved. Germline CDR1 and CDR2: SGHRS and YFSETQ. Between the trimmed V and J ends, which lost 0 bases and 5 bases, there was a span of 6 bases. This CDR3 has 13 residues. The CDR3 coding sequence is TGCGCCAGCAGCTTGGCCCTCGACAATGAGCAGTTCTTC. Its translation: CASSLALDNEQFF.

The V gene is TRBV3-1 (or the pseudogene TRBV3-2), the J gene TRBJ1-1; D may be TRBD1 (6 bases). This CDR3 has 13 residues. With 3 bases removed from V and 7 bases from J, the gap between germline ends came to 12 bases. Germline assignment: CDR1 LGHDT and CDR2 YNNKEL (reference sequence). The DNA of the CDR3 is TGTGCCAGCAGCCAGGGGGCGATCAGTGAAGCTTTCTTT. This encodes CASSQGAISEAFF.

The V and J genes are TRBV25-1 and TRBJ1-2; possibly TRBD1 for D (5 bases). The CDR3 contains 14 residues. Germline CDR1 is MGHDK and CDR2 is SYGVNS. Trimming took off 6 bases at V and 5 bases at J, with 16 bases between the two ends. This CDR3 reads CASSSAAGGYGYTF. Here the CDR3 DNA reads TGTGCCAGCAGCTCTGCCGCCGGGGGGTATGGCTACACCTTC.

V usage is TRBV19 and J usage is TRBJ1-2; 10 nucleotides line up with TRBD1. Germline values: CDR1 LNHDA, CDR2 SQIVND (reference sequence). V shed 4 bases and J 5 bases; nucleotides not matched to a gene: 4. This CDR3 spans 14 amino acids. CDR3 amino acids: CASSKPGQGYGYTF. CDR3 bases: TGTGCCAGTAGTAAGCCGGGACAGGGGTATGGCTACACCTTC.

The chain carries TRBV28 and TRBJ1-2; D unclear. This CDR3 spans 13 amino acids. Trimming pared 5 bases from V and 7 bases from J, leaving 14 bases between. Germline assignment: CDR1 MDHEN and CDR2 SYDVKM. CDR3 loop: CASSPAALGGYTF. The DNA for the CDR3 is TGTGCCAGCAGTCCTGCTGCGCTTGGTGGCTACACCTTC.

The chain couples TRBV19 to TRBJ2-3; no clear D. The CDR3 sequence is 16 residues long. In germline, CDR1 is LNHDA, CDR2 SQIVND (reference sequence). V lost 0 bases and J 2 bases, leaving 12 bases between the germline ends. CDR3 bases: TGTGCCAGTAGTATAGATTCCGCGGCATTCACAGATACGCAGTATTTT. It encodes CASSIDSAAFTDTQYF.

The rearrangement links TRBV12-3 or TRBV12-4 to TRBJ2-3; possible D gene TRBD1, 6 bases. This CDR3 spans 13 amino acids. Trimming removed 2 bases from V and 4 bases from J, with 7 bases in between. DNA for the CDR3: TGTGCCAGCAGTTTAAACAGGGCAGATACGCAGTATTTT. This codes for CASSLNRADTQYF.

The chain links TRBV19 to TRBJ2-1; D gene ambiguous. This CDR3 region has 14 residues. Germline-derived CDR1 and CDR2 are LNHDA and SQIVND (reference sequence). Trimming removed 6 bases from V and 3 bases from J, with 12 bases in between. The chain's CDR3 is CASRVNSDYNEQFF. CDR3 bases: TGTGCCAGTAGGGTGAACAGTGACTACAATGAGCAGTTCTTC.

V usage is TRBV27 and J usage is TRBJ1-2, with TRBD1 identical over 12 bases. CDR1 is MNHEY, CDR2 SMNVEV, per germline (reference sequence). The CDR3 extends over 17 amino acids. The V segment lost 4 bases and the J segment 4 bases; nucleotides outside the gene matches: 10. Written as DNA, the CDR3 is TGTGCCAGCAGTTCCATCGGGACAGGGGGCGTATCCTATGGCTACACCTTC. This gives the protein CASSSIGTGGVSYGYTF.

This rearrangement joins TRBV27 to TRBJ2-1; maybe TRBD2 (6 bases). Germline CDR1 reads MNHEY; CDR2 reads SMNVEV (reference sequence). V was clipped by 7 bases and J by 4 bases, with 17 bases between them. The CDR3 extends over 15 amino acids. The CDR3 coding sequence is TGTGCCAGCATGGGGACCGGGAGCCAATACAATGAGCAGTTCTTC. Protein product: CASMGTGSQYNEQFF.

V usage is TRBV20-1 and J usage is TRBJ1-3, with D unresolved. CDR1 is DFQATT, CDR2 SNEGSKA, per germline (reference sequence). The CDR3 runs 13 residues. V lost 3 bases, J lost 2 bases, and 8 bases lay in between. The CDR3 DNA reads TGCAGTGCTAGTCTGGGCCCTGGAAACACCATATATTTT. This gives the protein CSASLGPGNTIYF.

The rearrangement joins TRBV10-2 to TRBJ2-5; 7 bases match TRBD2. Germline CDR1 and CDR2: WSHSY and SAAADI. V trimming: 7 bases; J trimming: 5 bases; junction bases outside the gene matches: 7. The CDR3 sequence is 13 residues long. CDR3 sequence (DNA): TGCGCCAGCACGGGGAGGGAGTGGGAGACCCAGTACTTC. Translation gives CASTGREWETQYF.

The chain has TRBV24-1 and TRBJ1-1; D not resolved. V lost 6 bases, J lost 5 bases, and 15 bases lay in between. This CDR3 comprises 14 residues. The germline gives CDR1 KGHDR, CDR2 SFDVKD. The CDR3 bases are TGTGCCACCAGTTACGGGGAGGATACGACTGAAGCTTTCTTT. This encodes CATSYGEDTTEAFF.

The rearrangement joins TRBV29-1 to TRBJ1-2, with 7 bases matching TRBD1. CDR3 length: 11 residues. Per the germline V gene, CDR1 is SQVTM and CDR2 is ANQGSEA. V trimming: 7 bases; J trimming: 7 bases; junction bases outside the gene matches: 6. The CDR3, as DNA: TGCAGCGCGCGACAGGGAATTGGCTACACCTTC. This codes for CSARQGIGYTF.

Here the CDR3 reads CASSLFELYGYTF. The CDR3 coding sequence is TGTGCCAGCAGCCTCTTCGAGCTATATGGCTACACCTTC. V usage is TRBV7-2 and J usage is TRBJ1-2, with no clear D. The CDR3 contains 13 residues. The germline gives CDR1 SGHTA, CDR2 FQGNSA. V dropped 5 bases and J dropped 5 bases, with 12 bases sitting between them. Full variable domain (remainder filled in from reference TRBV7-2 and TRBJ1-2): GAGVSQSPSNKVTEKGKDVELRCDPISGHTALYWYRQSLGQGLEFLIYFQGNSAPDKSGLPSDRFSAERTGGSVSTLTIQRTQQEDSAVYLCASSLFELYGYTFGSGTRLTVV.

The gene calls are TRBV9 and TRBJ1-2; no firm D call. V was trimmed by 4 bases and J by 4 bases, leaving 20 bases between them. The CDR3 length is 16 residues. The germline CDR1 and CDR2 sequences are SGDLS and YYNGEE. CDR3: CASSPSGSATIYGYTF. The DNA of the CDR3 is TGTGCCAGCAGCCCCTCTGGGTCAGCTACTATCTATGGCTACACCTTC. Combining the CDR3 with reference TRBV9 and TRBJ1-2 gives the whole variable domain DSGVTQTPKHLITATGQRVTLRCSPRSGDLSVYWYQQSLDQGLQFLIQYYNGEERAKGNILERFSAQQFPDLHSELNLSSLELGDSALYFCASSPSGSATIYGYTFGSGTRLTVV.

The rearrangement joins TRBV7-2 to TRBJ1-2, with a tentative D call TRBD1 (5 bases). V was clipped by 1 base and J by 0 bases, with 12 bases between them. Germline CDR1 reads SGHTA; CDR2 reads FQGNSA. CDR3 length equals 16 residues. CDR3 in amino acids: CASSLVGLTANYGYTF. The CDR3 coding sequence is TGTGCCAGCAGCTTAGTGGGACTGACGGCTAACTATGGCTACACCTTC.

The chain couples TRBV7-9 to TRBJ1-1; D may be TRBD1 (5 bases). The CDR3 is 16 amino acids. CDR1 and CDR2 (germline): SEHNR, FQNEAQ (reference sequence). V was clipped by 5 bases and J by 8 bases, with 24 bases between them. In DNA form, the CDR3 reads TGTGCCAGCAGCCCCCCGGGGGTTGCGAAGCGCTACGAAGCTTTCTTT. Translating gives CASSPPGVAKRYEAFF. Filled out from reference TRBV7-9 and TRBJ1-1, the complete variable domain reads DTGVSQNPRHKITKRGQNVTFRCDPISEHNRLYWYRQTLGQGPEFLTYFQNEAQLEKSRLLSDRFSAERPKGSFSTLEIQRTEQGDSAMYLCASSPPGVAKRYEAFFGQGTRLTVV.

The chain employs TRBV7-2 and TRBJ2-2; D not certain. Trimming took 1 base from V and 4 from J, leaving 10 bases between them. The CDR3 has 15 residues. CDR1 and CDR2 from the germline V gene are SGHTA and FQGNSA. The CDR3 loop is CASSLGSESTGELFF. The CDR3 DNA sequence: TGTGCCAGCAGCTTAGGGAGTGAGAGCACCGGGGAGCTGTTTTTT.

The chain combines TRBV5-1 with TRBJ2-5; 10 nucleotides line up with TRBD2. Unmatched junction bases numbered 17, after V lost 4 bases and J lost 5 bases. CDR1 is SGHRS and CDR2 is YFSETQ in the germline V gene. The CDR3 covers 18 residues. The CDR3 region has the DNA TGCGCCAGCAGCAAGATCCAAAGGGGCCTAGCGGGAGACGAGACCCAGTACTTC. It is translated as CASSKIQRGLAGDETQYF.

This chain joins TRBV7-2 and TRBJ2-7, with D possibly matching TRBD2 (5 bases). Germline V gene lookup returns CDR1 SGHTA and CDR2 FQGNSA. Trimming removed 2 bases from V and 6 bases from J, with 11 bases in between. This CDR3 comprises 13 residues. The CDR3 sequence is CASSLRGWGEQYF. The CDR3 coding sequence is TGTGCCAGCAGCTTAAGAGGGTGGGGCGAGCAGTACTTC.

The CDR3: CAWGRITGAETQYF. For the CDR3, the DNA is TGTGCCTGGGGCCGAATAACAGGGGCAGAGACCCAGTACTTC. The rearrangement joins TRBV30 to TRBJ2-5; 7 nucleotides match TRBD1. Germline lookup yields CDR1 GTSNPN and CDR2 SVGIG (reference sequence). J gave up 4 bases and V 5 bases, and 10 bases lay outside the gene matches. The CDR3 has 14 amino acids.

The genes are TRBV3-1 (or the pseudogene TRBV3-2) and TRBJ2-5; TRBD2 is a possible D gene (6 bases). Germline CDR1 LGHDT, CDR2 YNNKEL (reference sequence). The CDR3 runs 13 residues. Trimming pared 3 bases from V and 4 bases from J, leaving 9 bases between. CDR3 DNA sequence: TGTGCCAGCAGCCATACCGGGGGAGAGACCCAGTACTTC. It yields the protein CASSHTGGETQYF.